This entry lists 20 T cell receptor beta chains sequenced from one sample in a study of CD8 T cells in ankylosing spondylitis. TCRdb fed the 5' RACE reads into MiXCR, producing one record per CDR3 protein. The data show 200,000 to 300,000 distinct CDR3 sequences, with 8% to 11% seen just once and about 3% held by the top ten. The source material was blood, either unsorted or a sorted T cell fraction (not recorded which). The receptors derive from a male donor with ankylosing spondylitis or in good health (not recorded which).

The chain recombines TRBV5-5 with TRBJ2-5; D could derive from TRBD1 or TRBD2 (5 bases each). This CDR3 is built from 15 residues. The germline CDR1 and CDR2 sequences are SGHKS and YYEKEE (reference sequence). The V gene lost 0 bases and the J gene lost 2 bases, with 11 bases spanning the gap. The CDR3 sequence is CASSLGPGPQETQYF. In DNA, the CDR3 is TGTGCCAGCAGCTTGGGGCCGGGGCCTCAAGAGACCCAGTACTTC.

The chain joins TRBV5-1 to TRBJ2-5; the D gene is possibly TRBD2 (6 bases). The V gene lost 4 bases and the J gene lost 1 base, with 11 bases spanning the gap. The CDR3 is 14 residues long. Germline V lookup: CDR1 SGHRS, CDR2 YFSETQ. The CDR3 region is CASSRDSLQETQYF. In DNA, the CDR3 is TGCGCCAGCAGCCGGGACTCCCTCCAAGAGACCCAGTACTTC.

A remark on this clonotype: At one of its ends the junction is not consistent with the germline gene, which may arise from a read error. The chain uses TRBV18 and TRBJ1-1; possible D gene TRBD1, 5 bases. The CDR3 covers 14 residues. Germline lookup yields CDR1 KGHSH and CDR2 LQKENI. CDR3 coding DNA: TGTGCCGGCTCATTACAGGCCCCTGGCACTGAAGCTTTCTTT. Encoded protein: CAGSLQAPGTEAFF.

This clonotype was seen many times. The chain joins TRBV4-2 to TRBJ2-1; 8 positions match TRBD2. In germline, CDR1 is LGHNA, CDR2 YNFKEQ. The CDR3 loop spans 16 amino acids. The V and J ends lost 1 base and 4 bases, in that order; junction bases with no gene match: 6. The CDR3 loop reads CASSQGSGGSYNEQFF. In DNA, the CDR3 is TGTGCCAGCAGCCAAGGAAGCGGGGGAAGTTACAATGAGCAGTTCTTC.

The rearrangement uses TRBV4-1 and TRBJ2-2; no firm D call. V lost 5 bases and J 3 bases, leaving 16 bases between the germline ends. Germline CDR1 and CDR2: MGHRA and YSYEKL. This CDR3 region has 16 residues. The CDR3 is CASSSVPTIHTGELFF. The CDR3 DNA sequence: TGCGCCAGCAGCTCCGTTCCTACCATTCACACCGGGGAGCTGTTTTTT.

This clonotype was counted ten times or more. The chain couples TRBV20-1 to TRBJ1-5, with 8 bases matching TRBD1. The V and J ends lost 3 bases and 4 bases, in that order; junction bases with no gene match: 2. The CDR3 has 13 residues. Per the germline V gene, CDR1 is DFQATT and CDR2 is SNEGSKA (reference sequence). The CDR3, as DNA: TGCAGTGCTAGCAGGGGGCGGAATCAGCCCCAGCATTTT. It translates to CSASRGRNQPQHF.

The chain couples TRBV3-1 to TRBJ2-1; D gene ambiguous. The CDR3 covers 15 residues. V lost 10 bases and J lost 8, with 24 bases in between. Germline lookup yields CDR1 LGHDT and CDR2 YNNKEL (reference sequence). This chain's CDR3 is CATCQPDPGTHEQFF. The CDR3 DNA follows: TGTGCCACCTGCCAACCGGACCCCGGAACTCATGAGCAGTTCTTC.

The chain is built from TRBV4-2 and TRBJ2-7; D gene uncertain. V shed 3 bases and J shed 2 bases, with 8 bases lying between them. The CDR3 totals 13 residues. Germline V CDR1 and CDR2: LGHNA, YNFKEQ. DNA of the CDR3: TGTGCCAGCAGCCACGGGCTCCCCTACGAGCAGTACTTC. Protein sequence: CASSHGLPYEQYF.

This clonotype was seen more than once but under ten times. This may arise from a read error, as a much more abundant clone is one base away. This rearrangement joins TRBV12-3 or TRBV12-4 to TRBJ2-7; 7 bases align to TRBD1. CDR3 length: 14 amino acids. The CDR3 DNA sequence: TGTACCAGCAGTTTACAGGGGTCCACTGGGGAGCAGTACTTC. This encodes CTSSLQGSTGEQYF.

This clonotype showed up many times. The chain uses TRBV20-1 and TRBJ1-3; D perhaps matches TRBD1 (6 bases). Germline assignment: CDR1 DFQATT and CDR2 SNEGSKA (reference sequence). V dropped 3 bases and J dropped 2 bases, with 8 bases sitting between them. The CDR3 has 13 amino acids. CDR3 DNA sequence: TGCAGTGCTAGGTCAGGGGCTGGAAACACCATATATTTT. Translation gives CSARSGAGNTIYF.

This clonotype was counted at least ten times. V gene TRBV12-3 or TRBV12-4 combines with J gene TRBJ2-7; D uncertain. This CDR3 contains 12 residues. Trimming stripped 3 bases from V and 4 bases from J, with 7 bases between. The CDR3: CASSLKGYEQYF. The CDR3 DNA follows: TGTGCCAGCAGTTTGAAGGGATACGAGCAGTACTTC.

This clonotype was observed a few times. The genes are TRBV7-9 and TRBJ2-7; D is perhaps TRBD2 (7 bases). From germline, CDR1 is SEHNR and CDR2 FQNEAQ (reference sequence). The CDR3 is made up of 14 amino acids. Trimming shortened V by 4 bases and J by 7 bases, and 17 bases separated the two germline ends. In nucleotides, the CDR3 is TGTGCCAGCAGCTCCGTTGGGGGGGCAGGGGAGCAGTACTTC. Translating gives CASSSVGGAGEQYF.

This clonotype was seen repeatedly, ten times or more. J is TRBJ2-5 and V is TRBV7-9; TRBD2 might be the D (6 bases). The CDR3 extends over 14 amino acids. Per the germline V gene, CDR1 is SEHNR and CDR2 is FQNEAQ (reference sequence). Trimming removed 2 bases from V and 5 bases from J, with 12 bases in between. DNA for the CDR3: TGTGCCAGCAGCTTATTCGGAGGGTTCGAGACCCAGTACTTC. Encoded protein: CASSLFGGFETQYF.

This clonotype was counted ten times or more. The J gene is TRBJ1-5, the V gene TRBV6-1, with D possibly TRBD1 on 5 matching bases. Trimming stripped 7 bases from V and 0 bases from J, with 13 bases between. The CDR3 covers 15 residues. Germline V gene sequence: CDR1 MNHNS, CDR2 SASEGT. CDR3 loop: CASKLIQVSNQPQHF. The CDR3, as DNA: TGTGCCAGCAAACTCATACAGGTTAGCAATCAGCCCCAGCATTTT.

The chain has TRBV5-1 and TRBJ2-2; D is unclear. V was clipped by 0 bases and J by 1 base, with 7 bases between them. From germline, CDR1 is SGHRS and CDR2 YFSETQ. The CDR3 has 15 residues. CDR3 protein: CASSLEYGNTGELFF. The DNA of the CDR3 is TGCGCCAGCAGCTTGGAATATGGGAACACCGGGGAGCTGTTTTTT.

The V call is TRBV6-1, the J call TRBJ2-5; the D gene is possibly TRBD2 (5 bases). In germline, CDR1 is MNHNS, CDR2 SASEGT. Trimming removed 5 bases at V and 3 bases at J, with 13 bases between. The CDR3 has 14 residues. The CDR3: CASSREAAKETQYF. The DNA for the CDR3 is TGTGCCAGCAGTAGAGAAGCGGCGAAAGAGACCCAGTACTTC.

This clonotype was found many times. The chain links TRBV12-3 or TRBV12-4 to TRBJ1-2; no reliable D call. The CDR3 sequence is 13 residues long. The V end was cut by 6 bases, the J end by 12 bases, with 20 bases between. CDR3 residues: CASSLTVELSDTF. The CDR3 DNA reads as TGTGCCAGCAGCCTGACCGTGGAGTTAAGCGACACCTTC.

V is TRBV6-5 and J is TRBJ2-2; no clear D. There are 14 residues in the CDR3. CDR1 is MNHEY and CDR2 is SVGAGI in the germline V gene. With 0 bases removed from V and 7 bases from J, the gap between germline ends came to 9 bases. In DNA form, the CDR3 reads TGTGCCAGCAGTTACTCTGGGGTAGTCGGGGAGCTGTTTTTT. Its protein product is CASSYSGVVGELFF.

This clonotype has just one count. A much larger clone lies one base from this, so it may be a read error. The V gene is TRBV5-1, the J gene TRBJ2-1; 7 bases line up with TRBD1. Germline CDR1 SGHRS, CDR2 YFSETQ. CDR3 size: 16 residues. CDR3 nucleotide sequence: TGCGCCAGCAGCTTGCCCGGGACAGCCATCTACAGTGAGCAGTTCTTC. Its translation: CASSLPGTAIYSEQFF.

The chain carries TRBV7-2 and TRBJ2-1; D not certain. Germline lookup yields CDR1 SGHTA and CDR2 FQGNSA. The V gene lost 3 bases and the J gene lost 10 bases, with 10 bases spanning the gap. This CDR3 spans 12 amino acids. For the CDR3, the DNA is TGTGCCAGCAGCTTGGATTTTGGGGAGCAGTTCTTC. It is translated as CASSLDFGEQFF.